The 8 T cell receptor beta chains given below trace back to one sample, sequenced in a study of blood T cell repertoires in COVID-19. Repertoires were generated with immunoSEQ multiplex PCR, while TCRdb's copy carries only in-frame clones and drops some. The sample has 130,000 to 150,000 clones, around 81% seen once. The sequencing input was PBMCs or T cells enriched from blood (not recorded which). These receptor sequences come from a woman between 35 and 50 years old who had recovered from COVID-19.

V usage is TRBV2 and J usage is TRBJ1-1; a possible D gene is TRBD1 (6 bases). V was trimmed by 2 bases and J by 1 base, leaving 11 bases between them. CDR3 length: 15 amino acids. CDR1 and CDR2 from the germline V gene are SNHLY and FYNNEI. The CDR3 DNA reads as TGTGCCAGCAGTGAACCCCAGGGGAAGAACACTGAAGCTTTCTTT. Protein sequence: CASSEPQGKNTEAFF.

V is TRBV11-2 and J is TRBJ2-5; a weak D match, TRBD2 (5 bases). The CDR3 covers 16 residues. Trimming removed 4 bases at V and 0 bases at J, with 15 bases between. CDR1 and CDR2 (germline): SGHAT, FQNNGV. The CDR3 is CASSSDWGEYQETQYF. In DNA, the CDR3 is TGTGCCAGCAGCTCGGACTGGGGAGAGTACCAAGAGACCCAGTACTTC.

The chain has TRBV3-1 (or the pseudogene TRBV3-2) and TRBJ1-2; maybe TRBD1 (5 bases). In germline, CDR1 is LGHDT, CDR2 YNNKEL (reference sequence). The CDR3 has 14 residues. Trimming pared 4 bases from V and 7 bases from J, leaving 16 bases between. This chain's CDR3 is CASSPDRTGGGYTF. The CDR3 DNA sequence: TGTGCCAGCAGCCCAGACAGAACCGGAGGTGGCTACACCTTC.

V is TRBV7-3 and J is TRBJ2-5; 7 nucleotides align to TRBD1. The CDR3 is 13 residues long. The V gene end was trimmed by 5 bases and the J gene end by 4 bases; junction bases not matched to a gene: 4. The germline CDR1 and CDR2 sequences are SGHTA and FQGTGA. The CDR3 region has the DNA TGTGCCAGCAGCGCGAACAGGGGAGAGACCCAGTACTTC. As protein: CASSANRGETQYF.

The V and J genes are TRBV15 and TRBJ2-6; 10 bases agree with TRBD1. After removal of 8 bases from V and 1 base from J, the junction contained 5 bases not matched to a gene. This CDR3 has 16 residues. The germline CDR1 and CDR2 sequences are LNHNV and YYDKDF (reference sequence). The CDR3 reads CATGTGALSGANVLTF. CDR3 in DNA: TGTGCCACCGGGACAGGGGCGTTATCTGGGGCCAACGTCCTGACTTTC. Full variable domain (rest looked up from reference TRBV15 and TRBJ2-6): DAMVIQNPRYQVTQFGKPVTLSCSQTLNHNVMYWYQQKSSQAPKLLFHYYDKDFNNEADTPDNFQSRRPNTSFCFLDIRSPGLGDTAMYLCATGTGALSGANVLTFGAGSRLTVL.

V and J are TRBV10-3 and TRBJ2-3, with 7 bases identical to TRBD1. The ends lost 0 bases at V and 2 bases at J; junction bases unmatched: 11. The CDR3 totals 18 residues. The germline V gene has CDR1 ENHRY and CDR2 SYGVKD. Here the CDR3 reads CAISESGWDSGNTDTQYF. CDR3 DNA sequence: TGTGCCATCAGTGAGTCGGGTTGGGACAGTGGGAACACAGATACGCAGTATTTT.

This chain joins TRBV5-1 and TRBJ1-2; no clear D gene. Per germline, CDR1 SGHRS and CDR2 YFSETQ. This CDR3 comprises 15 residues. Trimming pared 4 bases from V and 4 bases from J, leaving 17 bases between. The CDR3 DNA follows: TGCGCCAGCAGCCCCCAACCGGGAGGAGGCTATGGCTACACCTTC. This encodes CASSPQPGGGYGYTF.

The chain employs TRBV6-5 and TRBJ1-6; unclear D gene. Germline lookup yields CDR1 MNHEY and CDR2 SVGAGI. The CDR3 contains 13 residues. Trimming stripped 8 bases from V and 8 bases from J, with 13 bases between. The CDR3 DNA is TGTGCCAGCCGGTCAGTTGAGGATTCACCCCTCCACTTT. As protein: CASRSVEDSPLHF.